This passage covers 10 T cell receptor beta chains from one sample sequenced in a study of shared clonotypes between healthy human individuals. Using immunoSEQ multiplex PCR, the repertoire was profiled, and TCRdb retains in-frame clones only, with some absent. Among about 2 million clones listed, roughly 94% were seen once. Sequencing was carried out using naive CD4+ T cells sorted from blood. Subset indicated: CD45RA+ positively selected. The source is a man younger than 35 in good health.

The rearrangement joins TRBV5-1 to TRBJ2-1; D ambiguous. The CDR3 consists of 13 residues. Per the germline V gene, CDR1 is SGHRS and CDR2 is YFSETQ. V was clipped by 9 bases and J by 4 bases, with 14 bases between them. Written as DNA, the CDR3 is TGCGCCACCTCCCCGCGCCCTTACAATGAGCAGTTCTTC. It yields the protein CATSPRPYNEQFF. The entire variable domain, with the rest obtained from reference TRBV5-1 and TRBJ2-1, is as follows: KAGVTQTPRYLIKTRGQQVTLSCSPISGHRSVSWYQQTPGQGLQFLFEYFSETQRNKGNFPGRFSGRQFSNSRSEMNVSTLELGDSALYLCATSPRPYNEQFFGPGTRLTVL.

The chain has TRBV9 and TRBJ2-2, with 7 bases identical to TRBD1. The J segment lost 4 bases and the V segment lost 3 bases, leaving 6 bases of the junction unmatched. The germline CDR1 and CDR2 sequences are SGDLS and YYNGEE. The CDR3 totals 15 residues. In DNA, the CDR3 is TGTGCCAGCAGCGAGGAACAGGGGACCACCGGGGAGCTGTTTTTT. This encodes CASSEEQGTTGELFF.

V gene TRBV10-3 combines with J gene TRBJ1-1; D is unresolved. Germline-derived CDR1 and CDR2 are ENHRY and SYGVKD. This CDR3 spans 14 amino acids. V was shortened by 2 bases and J by 1 base, with 8 bases between the two germline ends. DNA of the CDR3: TGTGCCATCAGTGAGAACCGGGAGAACACTGAAGCTTTCTTT. Its translation is CAISENRENTEAFF.

This clone was seen just once. The J gene is TRBJ1-5, the V gene TRBV5-8; TRBD1 matches 7 bases. V was pared by 0 bases and J by 5 bases, with 2 bases of the junction left unmatched. The CDR3 totals 14 residues. Germline assignment: CDR1 SGHTS and CDR2 YDEGEE. The CDR3 bases are TGTGCCAGCAGCTTGGGGACAGGTCATCAGCCCCAGCATTTT. Translating gives CASSLGTGHQPQHF.

The rearrangement links TRBV2 to TRBJ2-3; TRBD2 agrees at 8 bases. The CDR3 contains 14 residues. Germline values: CDR1 SNHLY, CDR2 FYNNEI. Trimming removed 6 bases from V and 5 bases from J; junction bases left unmatched: 7. CDR3 protein: CASRVAGLGDTQYF. The CDR3 region has the DNA TGTGCCAGCAGAGTAGCGGGATTAGGAGATACGCAGTATTTT.

This chain links TRBV30 with TRBJ2-1; TRBD1 matches at 7 bases. CDR3 length: 15 amino acids. Germline assignment: CDR1 GTSNPN and CDR2 SVGIG (reference sequence). V shed 1 base and J 6 bases; nucleotides not matched to a gene: 9. The CDR3 loop reads CAWSARTGPVNEQFF. In DNA form, the CDR3 reads TGTGCCTGGAGTGCCCGGACAGGCCCCGTCAATGAGCAGTTCTTC.

J is TRBJ2-2 and V is TRBV5-4, with D perhaps TRBD2 (7 bases). Trimming cost V 4 bases and J 2 bases, with 15 bases left between them. This CDR3 contains 16 residues. The V gene's germline CDR1 is SGHNT and CDR2 YYREEE (reference sequence). CDR3 in DNA: TGTGCCAGCAGCCCGGGGGCGGGGGTTAACACCGGGGAGCTGTTTTTT. It is translated as CASSPGAGVNTGELFF.

The rearrangement links TRBV11-1 to TRBJ2-5; weak D call: TRBD2 (5 bases). Germline CDR1 reads SGHAT; CDR2 reads FQDESV (reference sequence). The ends were cut back, 6 bases at V and 4 bases at J, with 12 bases in the middle. This CDR3 is 13 amino acids long. CDR3 DNA: TGTGCCAGCAGTCGAGGACTGGGAGAGACCCAGTACTTC. It codes for CASSRGLGETQYF.

The rearrangement uses TRBV10-1 and TRBJ1-1; possibly TRBD1 for D (6 bases). Trimming took off 3 bases at V and 4 bases at J, with 12 bases between the two ends. The CDR3 is 14 residues long. The germline gives CDR1 WNHNN, CDR2 SYGVQD (reference sequence). As DNA, the CDR3 is TGCGCCAGCAGTGATAGGCAGGGGAGCACTGAAGCTTTCTTT. Translating gives CASSDRQGSTEAFF.

A remark on this clone: The sample holds other DNA sequences that translate to the same CDR3. CDR3 amino acids: CASSYGLGYEQYF. DNA of the CDR3: TGTGCCAGCAGTTATGGGCTGGGCTACGAGCAGTACTTC. The V call is TRBV6-5, the J call TRBJ2-7; D ambiguous. V was clipped by 3 bases and J by 3 bases, with 9 bases between them. Germline lookup yields CDR1 MNHEY and CDR2 SVGAGI. The CDR3 has 13 amino acids.